These T cell receptor beta chains were read from a single sample in a study of spatial heterogeneity in lung cancer. One entry per CDR3 protein results from TCRdb running MiXCR on the 5' RACE reads. The table includes more than 25,000 distinct CDR3 sequences, approximately 7% detected once. The sample in question was lung tumor tissue, obtained at surgery. These receptors were collected from a male donor with early-stage non-small cell lung cancer. Both conserved end residues are part of each CDR3. A D gene is named only where the DNA matches it firmly. Expanded clones are given a class, and other clones once, few, many or no size at all.

abundance	j_gene	d_gene	v_gene	CDR3aa	CDR3nt
medium-sized	TRBJ2-6	NA	TRBV9	CASSYLGGAGANVLTF	TGTGCCAGCAGCTACTTAGGGGGAGCTGGGGCCAACGTCCTGACTTTC
many	TRBJ2-3	NA	TRBV4-2	CASSQEIVPDTQYF	TGTGCCAGCAGCCAAGAAATAGTTCCAGATACGCAGTATTTT
many	TRBJ2-3	NA	TRBV6-2/TRBV6-3	CASSPGLDTQYF	TGTGCCAGCAGTCCAGGGTTGGATACGCAGTATTTT
many	TRBJ2-3	NA	TRBV7-2	CASSLAQRTQYF	TGTGCCAGCAGCTTAGCGCAGCGGACGCAGTATTTT
NA	TRBJ2-2	TRBD1	TRBV7-2	CASSRQGNTGELFF	TGTGCCAGCAGCAGACAGGGGAACACCGGGGAGCTGTTTTTT
many	TRBJ1-5	NA	TRBV25-1	CASSEDGNQPQHF	TGTGCCAGCAGTGAAGATGGCAATCAGCCCCAGCATTTT
many	TRBJ2-3	NA	TRBV20-1	CSARDWGGPGTDTQYF	TGCAGTGCTAGAGACTGGGGGGGGCCCGGGACAGATACGCAGTATTTT
NA	TRBJ1-2	NA	TRBV6-2/TRBV6-3	CASSYYHTGDGYTF	TGTGCCAGCAGTTACTACCATACGGGTGATGGCTACACCTTC
NA	TRBJ2-7	NA	TRBV20-1	CSARKLGGRNEQYF	TGCAGTGCTCGTAAATTAGGGGGTAGGAACGAGCAGTACTTC
many	TRBJ2-5	NA	TRBV10-2	CASSEGGPGETQYF	TGCGCCAGCAGTGAGGGGGGGCCCGGGGAGACCCAGTACTTC
NA	TRBJ1-2	NA	TRBV4-2	CASSQDAGDRGYTF	TGTGCCAGCAGCCAAGATGCGGGGGATAGAGGCTACACCTTC
NA	TRBJ1-2	NA	TRBV6-5	CAIRKEGYGYTF	TGTGCCATCCGGAAAGAGGGCTATGGCTACACCTTC
few	TRBJ2-7	NA	TRBV4-3	CASSQQGSYEQYF	TGCGCCAGCAGCCAGCAGGGTTCCTACGAGCAGTACTTC
many	TRBJ2-3	TRBD2	TRBV5-5	CASSRRTSGGTDTQYF	TGTGCCAGCAGCCGTCGGACTAGCGGGGGCACAGATACGCAGTATTTT
many	TRBJ1-1	NA	TRBV14	CASSRRGRTEAFF	TGTGCCAGCAGCCGGAGGGGAAGGACTGAAGCTTTCTTT
few	TRBJ2-5	NA	TRBV28	CASRLGGADETQYF	TGTGCCAGCCGTTTAGGGGGGGCTGATGAGACCCAGTACTTC
few	TRBJ1-5	NA	TRBV18	CASSTQGNPSNQPQHF	TGTGCCAGCTCAACACAGGGTAACCCTAGCAATCAGCCCCAGCATTTT
many	TRBJ1-1	NA	TRBV28	CASSLLDTVNTEAFF	TGTGCCAGCAGTTTATTGGACACTGTGAACACTGAAGCTTTCTTT